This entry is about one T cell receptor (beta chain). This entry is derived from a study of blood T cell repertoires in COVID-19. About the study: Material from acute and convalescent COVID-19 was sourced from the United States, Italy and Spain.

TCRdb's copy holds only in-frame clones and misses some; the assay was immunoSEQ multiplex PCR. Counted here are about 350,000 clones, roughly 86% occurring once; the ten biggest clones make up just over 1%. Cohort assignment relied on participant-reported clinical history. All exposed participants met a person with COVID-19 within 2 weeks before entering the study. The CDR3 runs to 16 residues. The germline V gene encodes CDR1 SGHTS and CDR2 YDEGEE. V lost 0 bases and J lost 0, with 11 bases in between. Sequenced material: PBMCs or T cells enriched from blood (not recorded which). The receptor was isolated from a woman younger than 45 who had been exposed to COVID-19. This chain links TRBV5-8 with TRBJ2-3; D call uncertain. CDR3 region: CASSLGQAGSTDTQYF. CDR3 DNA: TGTGCCAGCAGCTTGGGTCAGGCAGGAAGCACAGATACGCAGTATTTT.